The 27 T cell receptor beta chains reported below all come from one sample, sequenced in a study of OX40 agonist ivuxolimab in advanced cancers. TCRdb's copy holds only in-frame clones and misses some; the assay was immunoSEQ multiplex PCR. The sample includes about 46,000 clones, 85% to 90% seen only once; the top ten take around 11%. This specimen consisted of CD4+ or CD8+ T cells sorted from blood, obtained in a trial of the OX40 agonist ivuxolimab. The receptors originated from an adult with an advanced solid tumor such as melanoma, head and neck, liver or kidney cancer.

The V and J genes are TRBV4-3 and TRBJ2-1; a weak D match, TRBD2 (6 bases). Germline V gene data show CDR1 as LGHNA and CDR2 as YSLEER. The V end was cut by 4 bases, the J end by 7 bases, with 20 bases between. This CDR3 contains 16 residues. CDR3 in amino acids: CASSPFGGALGNEQFF. As DNA, the CDR3 is TGCGCCAGCAGCCCGTTCGGAGGGGCGCTTGGTAATGAGCAGTTCTTC.

J is TRBJ2-1 and V is TRBV4-1; possible D gene TRBD2, 6 bases. The V gene's germline CDR1 is MGHRA and CDR2 YSYEKL. Trimming took off 4 bases at V and 3 bases at J, with 10 bases between the two ends. CDR3 size: 14 residues. Here the CDR3 reads CASSRGGFYNEQFF. The CDR3, as DNA: TGCGCCAGCAGCCGTGGGGGGTTCTACAATGAGCAGTTCTTC.

This chain joins TRBV4-3 and TRBJ1-3, with D possibly being TRBD1 (5 bases). V shed 0 bases and J shed 0 bases, with 15 bases lying between them. CDR1 and CDR2 from the germline V gene are LGHNA and YSLEER. The CDR3 is 18 residues long. The CDR3 region is CASSQDPRVGDSGNTIYF. The CDR3 region has the DNA TGCGCCAGCAGCCAAGATCCCCGCGTGGGGGACTCTGGAAACACCATATATTTT.

The V call is TRBV13, the J call TRBJ2-5; D is perhaps TRBD1 (5 bases). The J call may not be correct, given that the DNA end is closer to TRBJ2-7. CDR3 size: 14 residues. CDR1 PRHDT and CDR2 FYEKMQ come from the germline V gene (reference sequence). The CDR3 region is CASSLGRVSYEQYF. The CDR3 nucleotides read TGTGCCAGCAGCTTAGGCAGGGTGTCCTACGAGCAGTACTTC.

This clone was observed a single time. The chain links TRBV6-9 to TRBJ1-5; maybe TRBD1 (6 bases). This CDR3 is built from 15 residues. Germline values: CDR1 MNHGY, CDR2 SVAAGI. Deletions cut 5 bases from V and 0 bases from J, with 11 bases between. The CDR3 is CASSLRGDSNQPQHF. The CDR3 DNA sequence: TGTGCCAGCAGTCTCAGGGGAGATAGCAATCAGCCCCAGCATTTT.

The chain links TRBV5-5 to TRBJ2-5; D is undetermined. The CDR3 runs to 10 residues. V lost 4 bases and J 11 bases, leaving 9 bases between the germline ends. The germline V gene has CDR1 SGHKS and CDR2 YYEKEE (reference sequence). CDR3 in DNA: TGTGCCAGCAGCGGGGATGAACAGTACTTC. Amino acid sequence: CASSGDEQYF.

This clone showed up just a few times. The chain combines TRBV10-2 with TRBJ1-2; D is unclear. The CDR3 is made up of 15 amino acids. V was trimmed by 3 bases and J by 0 bases, leaving 11 bases between them. From germline, CDR1 is WSHSY and CDR2 SAAADI. CDR3 bases: TGCGCCAGCAGTGAATTCCCTCGGGCTAACTATGGCTACACCTTC. Protein: CASSEFPRANYGYTF.

This chain links TRBV5-6 with TRBJ2-5; TRBD2 aligns across 13 bases. Germline V CDR1 and CDR2: SGHDT, YYEEEE. This CDR3 has 19 residues. Unmatched junction bases numbered 13, after V lost 4 bases and J lost 1 base. The CDR3 region has the DNA TGTGCCAGCAGCCCCGCGGGCCTGACTAGCGGGGGGTCCCAAGAGACCCAGTACTTC. Translating gives CASSPAGLTSGGSQETQYF.

The chain recombines TRBV5-1 with TRBJ1-1, with 8 bases fitting TRBD1. CDR3 length: 19 amino acids. Germline V gene sequence: CDR1 SGHRS, CDR2 YFSETQ. J lost 1 base, V lost 2 bases, and 16 bases had no gene match. CDR3 nucleotide sequence: TGCGCCAGCAGCTTTCCACCTGTACGACGGACAGGGACGAACACTGAAGCTTTCTTT. Its translation is CASSFPPVRRTGTNTEAFF.

J is TRBJ2-3 and V is TRBV27; D may be TRBD1 or TRBD2 (5 bases each). There are 15 residues in the CDR3. Trimming stripped 0 bases from V and 3 bases from J, with 10 bases between. Looked up from germline, CDR1 is MNHEY and CDR2 is SMNVEV (reference sequence). The chain's CDR3 is CASSLSGEWTDTQYF. CDR3 in DNA: TGTGCCAGCAGTTTATCGGGGGAGTGGACAGATACGCAGTATTTT.

This clone was counted a single time. Written as DNA, the CDR3 is TGTGCCAGCTCCCCCGACAGGGGGTCCGAGCAGTACTTC. Its translation: CASSPDRGSEQYF. The chain employs TRBV6-5 and TRBJ2-7; 9 nucleotides align to TRBD1. This CDR3 comprises 13 residues. After removal of 8 bases from V and 6 bases from J, the junction contained 8 bases not matched to a gene. CDR1 is MNHEY and CDR2 is SVGAGI in the germline V gene.

The chain carries TRBV12-5 and TRBJ1-5, with D possibly matching TRBD1 (5 bases). V lost 0 bases and J 0 bases, leaving 15 bases between the germline ends. The CDR3 extends over 18 amino acids. CDR1 is LGHNT and CDR2 is FRNRAP in the germline V gene. As DNA, the CDR3 is TGTGCTAGTGGTTTGGTAAGGGAGGGGTTGGGTAGCAATCAGCCCCAGCATTTT. Amino acids: CASGLVREGLGSNQPQHF.

This clone was seen only once. The J gene is TRBJ1-1, the V gene TRBV4-1, with a tentative D call TRBD1 (5 bases). V lost 3 bases to trimming and J lost 2 bases, with 10 bases between them. Germline CDR1 reads MGHRA; CDR2 reads YSYEKL. The CDR3 contains 14 residues. CDR3: CASSQGGINTEAFF. As DNA, the CDR3 is TGCGCCAGCAGCCAGGGGGGAATAAACACTGAAGCTTTCTTT.

V usage is TRBV6-1 and J usage is TRBJ1-5, with TRBD1 matching over 8 bases. The trim removed 2 bases at V and 6 bases at J, leaving 3 bases unmatched. Germline V CDR1 and CDR2: MNHNS, SASEGT. The CDR3 consists of 14 residues. The CDR3, as DNA: TGTGCCAGCAGTGAAACAGGGGGTTTTCAGCCCCAGCATTTT. It yields the protein CASSETGGFQPQHF.

The chain combines TRBV4-3 with TRBJ2-3, with D possibly TRBD1 on 6 matching bases. V lost 5 bases to trimming and J lost 2 bases, with 11 bases between them. The CDR3 extends over 14 amino acids. Germline V gene lookup returns CDR1 LGHNA and CDR2 YSLEER. CDR3 sequence: CASSVDRITDTQYF. The DNA of the CDR3 is TGCGCCAGCAGCGTTGACAGGATCACAGATACGCAGTATTTT.

The genes are TRBV2 and TRBJ1-3; no clear D. Trimming left V 9 bases short and J 4 bases short, with 10 bases between. The CDR3 is 12 residues long. CDR1 is SNHLY and CDR2 is FYNNEI in the germline V gene. For the CDR3, the DNA is TGTGCCAGTATGACGACAGGAAACACCATATATTTT. It codes for CASMTTGNTIYF.

The chain combines TRBV6-6 with TRBJ2-1; D remains ambiguous. V lost 2 bases and J 7 bases, leaving 0 bases between the germline ends. Germline values: CDR1 MNHNY, CDR2 SVGAGI (reference sequence). The CDR3 covers 10 residues. In DNA form, the CDR3 reads TGTGCCAGCAGTTACAATGAGCAGTTCTTC. This encodes CASSYNEQFF.

This clone has only one observation. The V call is TRBV27, the J call TRBJ2-7; 7 bases are a match to TRBD2. The length of the CDR3 is 13 residues. J gave up 3 bases and V 4 bases, and 3 bases lay outside the gene matches. CDR1 MNHEY and CDR2 SMNVEV come from the germline V gene (reference sequence). CDR3 residues: CASSSERGYEQYF. In DNA form, the CDR3 reads TGTGCCAGCAGTTCAGAGCGGGGCTACGAGCAGTACTTC.

CDR3 DNA: TGTGCCAGCAGTCAACTAGCGGGAAGAGGAGATACGCAGTATTTT. This encodes CASSQLAGRGDTQYF. The rearrangement links TRBV2 to TRBJ2-3, with 10 positions matching TRBD2. The CDR3 is 15 residues long. Germline CDR1 reads SNHLY; CDR2 reads FYNNEI. Unmatched junction bases numbered 7, after V lost 5 bases and J lost 5 bases.

The chain has TRBV10-3 and TRBJ2-2; 7 bases align to TRBD1. V shed 7 bases and J 1 base; nucleotides not matched to a gene: 3. This CDR3 contains 14 residues. CDR1 ENHRY and CDR2 SYGVKD come from the germline V gene. For the CDR3, the DNA is TGTGCCATCATGGACAGGAAGAACACCGGGGAGCTGTTTTTT. The encoded protein is CAIMDRKNTGELFF.

This clone was detected a few times. With a far larger clone one base away, a read error is the likely cause. The V and J genes are TRBV5-5 and TRBJ2-7; D uncertain. V was pared by 3 bases and J by 2 bases, with 9 bases between. The germline CDR1 and CDR2 sequences are SGHKS and YYEKEE (reference sequence). The CDR3 spans 13 residues. CDR3 bases: TGTGCCAGCAGCTCAACACCTACCTACGAGCAGTACTTC. Protein product: CASSSTPTYEQYF.

J is TRBJ1-1 and V is TRBV27; D perhaps matches TRBD1 (6 bases). The CDR3 is made up of 14 amino acids. The V gene's germline CDR1 is MNHEY and CDR2 SMNVEV (reference sequence). Trimming took off 5 bases at V and 0 bases at J, with 10 bases between the two ends. As DNA, the CDR3 is TGTGCCAGCAGTCTTACAGGGATGAACACTGAAGCTTTCTTT. Its protein product is CASSLTGMNTEAFF.

The CDR3 region is CASSTGTSGYLGADTQYF. CDR3 nucleotides: TGTGCCAGCAGCACCGGGACTAGCGGATACTTGGGGGCAGATACGCAGTATTTT. The rearrangement links TRBV12-1 to TRBJ2-3; TRBD2, the D gene given by the table, was not confirmed from the DNA. TRBV12-1 is a listed pseudogene. The CDR3 contains 18 residues.

The chain recombines TRBV27 with TRBJ2-7, with 13 bases aligning to TRBD2. Germline V gene lookup returns CDR1 MNHEY and CDR2 SMNVEV (reference sequence). With V trimmed by 7 bases and J by 4 bases, 7 bases remained unmatched. The CDR3 is 15 amino acids. The CDR3 reads CASMGTSGTTYEQYF. The CDR3 DNA follows: TGTGCCAGCATGGGGACTAGCGGGACAACTTACGAGCAGTACTTC.

The CDR3 reads CASSRPMSDRVDYPSTDTQYF. Here the CDR3 DNA reads TGCGCCAGCAGCCGGCCCATGTCGGACCGCGTGGACTACCCTAGCACAGATACGCAGTATTTT. The chain joins TRBV5-1 to TRBJ2-3, with a possible D match to TRBD2 (6 bases). Germline-derived CDR1 and CDR2 are SGHRS and YFSETQ. V was trimmed by 4 bases and J by 0 bases, leaving 30 bases between them. This CDR3 is 21 amino acids long.

The chain recombines TRBV7-9 with TRBJ2-7; 9 bases are a match to TRBD1. Germline V gene data show CDR1 as SEHNR and CDR2 as FQNEAQ (reference sequence). V lost 4 bases and J lost 3; bases outside the gene matches: 4. The CDR3 is made up of 14 amino acids. The CDR3 nucleotides are TGTGCCAGCAGCTGGGGACAGGGTGACTACGAGCAGTACTTC. It encodes CASSWGQGDYEQYF.

The chain combines TRBV30 with TRBJ1-2, with 9 bases lining up with TRBD1. With V trimmed by 5 bases and J by 0 bases, 10 bases remained unmatched. The CDR3 extends over 16 amino acids. Germline V gene data show CDR1 as GTSNPN and CDR2 as SVGIG (reference sequence). The chain's CDR3 is CAWSSQDRGPNYGYTF. The CDR3 nucleotides read TGTGCCTGGTCCTCCCAGGACAGGGGTCCTAACTATGGCTACACCTTC.